Listed below are T cell receptor beta chains from one sample, sequenced in a study of radiotherapy plus CTLA-4 blockade in lung cancer. Method: immunoSEQ multiplex PCR; TCRdb's copy keeps in-frame clones and lacks some. This table has tens of thousands of clones, approximately 79% appearing once. This material consisted of peripheral blood, taken from a patient treated with radiotherapy plus ipilimumab. The receptor set was obtained from a human donor with non-small cell lung cancer who had stable disease on radiotherapy plus ipilimumab. Both conserved end residues are part of each CDR3. Fields, in order: D gene, V gene, J gene, clone size, CDR3 DNA, CDR3 protein. D genes are given only for firm matches. Not every row has a clone size; where given, it reads once, few, many or a size class.

-	TRBV10-3	TRBJ1-2	-	TGTGCCATTGGGGCCTCTAACTATGGCTACACCTTC	CAIGASNYGYTF
-	TRBV19	TRBJ2-4	-	TGTGCCAGTAGTATAGCGCAGCAAGCCAAAAACATTCAGTACTTC	CASSIAQQAKNIQYF
-	TRBV19	TRBJ2-3	-	TGTGCCAGTAGTATATCGAGGGCTGGCACAGATACGCAGTATTTT	CASSISRAGTDTQYF
-	TRBV11-2	TRBJ1-2	-	TGTGCCAGCAGCTTAGGGGCAGGGTCGGATGGCTACACCTTC	CASSLGAGSDGYTF
-	TRBV5-1	TRBJ2-2	-	TGCGCCAGCAGCTTGCTCCGAGGGACGGATACGTGGGGGGAGCTGTTTTTT	CASSLLRGTDTWGELFF
-	TRBV5-5	TRBJ1-4	-	TGTGCCAGCAGTTTCCTCGAAAAACTGTTTTTT	CASSFLEKLFF
TRBD1	TRBV6-4	TRBJ1-2	-	TGTGCCAGCAGTGAACAGGGGGCAGGCGGCTACACCTTC	CASSEQGAGGYTF
TRBD2	TRBV9	TRBJ2-3	-	TGTGCCAGCAGCGTATCAGGGAGCGGGGAGCTCATAACTAGCACAGATACGCAGTATTTT	CASSVSGSGELITSTDTQYF
TRBD2	TRBV2	TRBJ2-3	-	TGTGCCAGCAGTGAATGGGGAGGGGATACGCAGTATTTT	CASSEWGGDTQYF
TRBD1	TRBV15	TRBJ1-4	-	TGTGCCACCAGCACCAAGGAGGGACAGGGAATGGCAAAACTGTTTTTT	CATSTKEGQGMAKLFF
-	TRBV7-6	TRBJ2-5	few	TGTGCCAGCAGCTTAGTAGGGAAAGAGACCCAGTACTTC	CASSLVGKETQYF
TRBD1	TRBV5-1	TRBJ1-1	few	TGCGCCAGCACCCCGGGACAGGGAAACACTGAAGCTTTCTTT	CASTPGQGNTEAFF
-	TRBV15	TRBJ1-2	-	TGTGCCACCAGCAGAGATGAAGGACGGTATGGCTACACCTTC	CATSRDEGRYGYTF
-	TRBV29-1	TRBJ1-2	-	TGCAGCGTTGATACTACAGTGAAAGTGGGTGGCTACACCTTC	CSVDTTVKVGGYTF
-	TRBV6-5	TRBJ1-1	-	TGTGCCAGCAGTGAGTGGGGCCTGAACACTGAAGCTTTCTTT	CASSEWGLNTEAFF
-	TRBV18	TRBJ2-3	few	TGTGCCAGCTCACCGCGGAACTCAGATACGCAGTATTTT	CASSPRNSDTQYF
TRBD1	TRBV7-3	TRBJ1-1	few	TGTGCCAGCAGCTTACAGGGGGAGACTGAAGCTTTCTTT	CASSLQGETEAFF
TRBD1	TRBV28	TRBJ1-6	-	TGTGCCAGCAGATGGACAGGGCGGAATTCACCCCTCCACTTT	CASRWTGRNSPLHF
-	TRBV5-1	TRBJ1-1	-	TGCGCCAGCAGCCCACAATATGGGTCCCAGAACACTGAAGCTTTCTTT	CASSPQYGSQNTEAFF
-	TRBV5-1	TRBJ2-5	-	TGCGCCAGCAGCGTGGCAGGGACCACCCTGGAGACCCAGTACTTC	CASSVAGTTLETQYF
-	TRBV7-8	TRBJ1-1	-	TGTGCCAGCAGCTTAGGACGAATGAACACTGAAGCTTTCTTT	CASSLGRMNTEAFF
TRBD1	TRBV7-9	TRBJ1-4	-	TGTGCCAGCAGCTTAGTGGGGACAGGGCGCAATGAAAAACTGTTTTTT	CASSLVGTGRNEKLFF
-	TRBV19	TRBJ2-3	once	TGTGCCAGTAAGGACGGGATTGCGACAGATACGCAGTATTTT	CASKDGIATDTQYF
TRBD1	TRBV10-2	TRBJ1-6	few	TGCGCCAGCAGGGGGGACAGGGACTATAATTCACCCCTCCACTTT	CASRGDRDYNSPLHF
-	TRBV6-5	TRBJ1-2	-	TGTGCCAGTTTAAAATTCGGAGGCTATGGCTACACCTTC	CASLKFGGYGYTF
-	TRBV7-6	TRBJ1-2	-	TGTGCCAGCAGCTTAGATGCAGAAGCTAACTATGGCTACACCTTC	CASSLDAEANYGYTF
TRBD1	TRBV6-1	TRBJ1-6	-	TGTGCCAGCAGGTTAGGGACAGGGTCATATTCACCCCTCCACTTT	CASRLGTGSYSPLHF
-	TRBV5-1	TRBJ2-1	-	TGCGCCAGCAGCCTAACCGGGACCTCCAATGAGCAGTTCTTC	CASSLTGTSNEQFF
TRBD2	TRBV18	TRBJ2-3	-	TGTGCCAGCTCACAGACTAGCGGGGGAGTCACAGATACGCAGTATTTT	CASSQTSGGVTDTQYF
TRBD1	TRBV6-6	TRBJ1-2	-	TGTGCCAGCAGAAAAGGACAGGGAGATGGCTACACCTTC	CASRKGQGDGYTF
-	TRBV5-1	TRBJ2-5	-	TGCGCCAGCAGCCTGGATGGGACGGGGCAAGAGACCCAGTACTTC	CASSLDGTGQETQYF